This entry concerns a single T cell receptor beta chain. Its target is not known. The junction departs from germline at one end; a sequencing error may be responsible. This specimen comes from a study of T cell repertoires in cytomegalovirus infection. Overall study: Both recently identified HLA-C-restricted and well-studied HLA-B-restricted CMV epitopes were used in the study. A matching HLA type, together with CMV infection, was signaled by public TCR beta signatures. Whole-study findings and limits: CMV carriers having the relevant HLA were flagged by cumulative public TCR beta family frequency.

The CDR3 has 15 residues. TCRdb re-derived calls from the reads in MiXCR, one entry per CDR3 protein. Found here are 700,000 to 850,000 distinct CDR3 sequences, around a third of them singletons; the top ten hold 12%. V usage is TRBV7-1 and J usage is TRBJ1-1, with 12 bases identical to TRBD1. TRBV7-1 is known as an ORF, though its function is uncertain. The TCR originated in a human donor in good health (CMV status not recorded). Some clones in this sample may be carry-over from other donors' samples. The sample in question was cultured CD8+ T cells from PBMCs, obtained from culture after CMV antigen stimulation. The CDR3 coding sequence is TGTGTCAGCAGCCACCGGGACAGGGGGCGAACTGAAGCTTTCTTT. It specifies CVSSHRDRGRTEAFF.